This T cell receptor beta chain is from a study of cytomegalovirus exposure and HLA in healthy donors. Primers included in the PCR were 60 Vbeta and 13 Jbeta primers. Libraries were prepared by immunoSEQ multiplex PCR; TCRdb keeps only in-frame clonotypes and omits some of them. Here the sample spans 100,000 or so clones, roughly four fifths being singletons. The germline gives CDR1 MNHEY, CDR2 SMNVEV (reference sequence). The CDR3 loop spans 12 amino acids. Comments on this clone: The junction and the germline gene differ at one end; a read error may be behind it.

Specimen: PBMCs. This rearrangement joins TRBV27 to TRBJ2-1, with D perhaps TRBD1 (5 bases). This receptor was taken from a man aged 40-50 years in good health and CMV-seropositive. CDR3 nucleotide sequence: TGTGCCAGCAGTTCCTCAGGGAATGGGCAGTTCTTC. This gives the protein CASSSSGNGQFF.